Listed below are T cell receptor beta chains from one sample, sequenced in a study of CD8+ T cells in alopecia areata. This table comes from immunoSEQ multiplex PCR, and its TCRdb copy is limited to in-frame clones, with some not included. The table lists under 350,000 clones, 58% of them singletons. The sample was CD4+ T cells sorted from blood, taken at week 24, from a patient treated with tofacitinib. The receptors here all came from a human donor with alopecia areata. The CDR3 runs from the conserved cysteine through the conserved F or W. The order of the fields is D gene, V gene, J gene, clone size, CDR3 protein, CDR3 DNA. The D gene is left open where the match is weak. Not every row has a clone size; where given, it reads once, few, many or a size class.

D gene: TRBD1; V gene: TRBV4-3; J gene: TRBJ1-2; clone size: few; CDR3 protein: CASSPGQALHGYTF; CDR3 DNA: TGCGCCAGCAGCCCGGGACAGGCTCTTCATGGCTACACCTTC
D gene: .; V gene: TRBV9; J gene: TRBJ1-2; clone size: .; CDR3 protein: CASSVGDTYGYTF; CDR3 DNA: TGTGCCAGCAGCGTAGGGGACACCTATGGCTACACCTTC
D gene: .; V gene: TRBV5-4; J gene: TRBJ1-2; clone size: .; CDR3 protein: CASSLESTRGSHF; CDR3 DNA: TGTGCCAGCAGCTTGGAGTCGACAAGGGGCAGCCACTTC
D gene: .; V gene: TRBV29-1; J gene: TRBJ2-7; clone size: .; CDR3 protein: CSVAEYGRNEQYF; CDR3 DNA: TGCAGCGTTGCCGAGTACGGCAGGAACGAGCAGTACTTC
D gene: TRBD1; V gene: TRBV30; J gene: TRBJ2-3; clone size: .; CDR3 protein: CAWSVRGTGGTDTQYF; CDR3 DNA: TGTGCCTGGAGTGTACGAGGGACAGGGGGCACAGATACGCAGTATTTT
D gene: .; V gene: TRBV18; J gene: TRBJ2-2; clone size: .; CDR3 protein: CASSPISVNTGELFF; CDR3 DNA: TGTGCCAGCTCACCAATATCTGTTAACACCGGGGAGCTGTTTTTT
D gene: .; V gene: TRBV5-8; J gene: TRBJ1-2; clone size: .; CDR3 protein: CASSPEMDGGYTF; CDR3 DNA: TGTGCCAGCAGCCCGGAGATGGATGGTGGCTACACCTTC
D gene: .; V gene: TRBV28; J gene: TRBJ2-5; clone size: few; CDR3 protein: CASEIPGEETQYF; CDR3 DNA: TGTGCCAGCGAGATCCCCGGCGAAGAGACCCAGTACTTC
D gene: .; V gene: TRBV30; J gene: TRBJ1-2; clone size: .; CDR3 protein: CAWTSLGVNYGYTF; CDR3 DNA: TGTGCCTGGACCTCACTAGGGGTGAACTATGGCTACACCTTC
D gene: .; V gene: TRBV29-1; J gene: TRBJ1-4; clone size: .; CDR3 protein: CSVGGTLRREKLFF; CDR3 DNA: TGCAGCGTTGGAGGGACCCTCCGGCGCGAAAAACTGTTTTTT
D gene: .; V gene: TRBV5-1; J gene: TRBJ2-2; clone size: .; CDR3 protein: CASSWPANTGELFF; CDR3 DNA: TGCGCCAGCAGCTGGCCAGCGAACACCGGGGAGCTGTTTTTT
D gene: .; V gene: TRBV29-1; J gene: TRBJ2-6; clone size: .; CDR3 protein: CSAQGSGANVLTF; CDR3 DNA: TGCAGCGCGCAGGGTTCTGGGGCCAACGTCCTGACTTTC
D gene: TRBD1; V gene: TRBV6-5; J gene: TRBJ1-6; clone size: few; CDR3 protein: CASSRPGQYNSPLHF; CDR3 DNA: TGTGCCAGCAGTCGACCGGGACAGTATAATTCACCCCTCCACTTT
D gene: .; V gene: TRBV5-1; J gene: TRBJ2-5; clone size: .; CDR3 protein: CASSLDTGEGETQYF; CDR3 DNA: TGCGCCAGCAGCTTGGATACAGGGGAGGGAGAGACCCAGTACTTC